This T cell receptor (beta chain) was identified during a study of T cell repertoires in cytomegalovirus infection. For the study at large: Evidence of both CMV infection and a matching HLA type came from public TCR beta signatures. Findings and limits, study-wide: Totalled public TCR beta family frequency picked out people who carried CMV plus the relevant HLA. CMV-specific TCR beta clonotypes restricted by HLA-C dominated the ex vivo response.

Worth noting for this clonotype: Its antigen is unknown.

Using its own MiXCR run on the reads, TCRdb lists one record per CDR3 protein. The sample carries around 180,000 distinct CDR3 sequences, roughly 30% recorded once. Per the germline V gene, CDR1 is SGHAT and CDR2 is FQNNGV. V dropped 5 bases and J dropped 4 bases, with 13 bases sitting between them. This CDR3 is 14 amino acids long. The TCR was taken from a human donor in good health (CMV status not recorded). Some clones in this sample may be carry-over from other donors' samples. The genes are TRBV11-2 and TRBJ2-3; unclear D gene. Sample: PBMCs. The CDR3 bases are TGTGCCAGCAGCCCGAGCCGGGTGGCAGATACGCAGTATTTT. Translated: CASSPSRVADTQYF.